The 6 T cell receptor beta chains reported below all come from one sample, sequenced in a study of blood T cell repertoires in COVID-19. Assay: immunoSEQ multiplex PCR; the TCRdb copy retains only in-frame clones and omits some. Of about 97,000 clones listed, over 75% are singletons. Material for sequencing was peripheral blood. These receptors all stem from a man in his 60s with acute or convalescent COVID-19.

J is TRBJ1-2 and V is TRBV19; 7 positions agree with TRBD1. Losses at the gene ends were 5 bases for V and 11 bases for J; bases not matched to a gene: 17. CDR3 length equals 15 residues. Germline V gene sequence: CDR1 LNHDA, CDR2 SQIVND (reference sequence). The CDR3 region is CASSSPYRGTLGYTF. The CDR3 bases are TGTGCCAGTAGTTCTCCGTACAGGGGAACGTTGGGGTACACCTTC.

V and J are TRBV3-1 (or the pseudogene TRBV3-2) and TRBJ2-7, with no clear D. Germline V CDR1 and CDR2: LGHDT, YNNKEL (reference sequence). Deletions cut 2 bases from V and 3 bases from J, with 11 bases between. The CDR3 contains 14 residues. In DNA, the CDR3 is TGTGCCAGCAGCCAATCCTACCGCGACTACGAGCAGTACGTC. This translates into CASSQSYRDYEQYV.

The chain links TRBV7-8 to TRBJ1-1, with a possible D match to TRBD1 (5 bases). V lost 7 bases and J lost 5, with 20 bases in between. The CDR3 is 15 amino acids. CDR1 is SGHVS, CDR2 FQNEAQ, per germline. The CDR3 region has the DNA TGTGCCAGCACCCAAGGGGAACGGGGGAGAACTGAAGCTTTCTTT. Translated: CASTQGERGRTEAFF.

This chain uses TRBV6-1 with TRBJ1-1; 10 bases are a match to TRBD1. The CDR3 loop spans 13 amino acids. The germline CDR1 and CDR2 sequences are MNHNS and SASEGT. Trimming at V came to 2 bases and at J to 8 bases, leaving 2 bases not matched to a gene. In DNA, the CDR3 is TGTGCCAGCAGTGAAAGGGGACAGGGGGAAGCTTTCTTT. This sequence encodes CASSERGQGEAFF.

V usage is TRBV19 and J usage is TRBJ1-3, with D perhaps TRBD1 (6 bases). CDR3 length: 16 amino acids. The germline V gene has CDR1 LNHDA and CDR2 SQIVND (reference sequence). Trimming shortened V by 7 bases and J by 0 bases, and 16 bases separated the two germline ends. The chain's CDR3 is CASNPGQMFSGNTIYF. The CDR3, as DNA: TGTGCCAGTAATCCAGGACAGATGTTCTCTGGAAACACCATATATTTT.

The CDR3 DNA is TGCAGTGCAAAAGCCCTCTACGAGCAGTACTTC. As protein: CSAKALYEQYF. V gene TRBV20-1 combines with J gene TRBJ2-7; D is undetermined. CDR1 is DFQATT, CDR2 SNEGSKA, per germline (reference sequence). Between the trimmed V and J ends, which lost 6 bases and 3 bases, there was a span of 9 bases. The CDR3 loop spans 11 amino acids.